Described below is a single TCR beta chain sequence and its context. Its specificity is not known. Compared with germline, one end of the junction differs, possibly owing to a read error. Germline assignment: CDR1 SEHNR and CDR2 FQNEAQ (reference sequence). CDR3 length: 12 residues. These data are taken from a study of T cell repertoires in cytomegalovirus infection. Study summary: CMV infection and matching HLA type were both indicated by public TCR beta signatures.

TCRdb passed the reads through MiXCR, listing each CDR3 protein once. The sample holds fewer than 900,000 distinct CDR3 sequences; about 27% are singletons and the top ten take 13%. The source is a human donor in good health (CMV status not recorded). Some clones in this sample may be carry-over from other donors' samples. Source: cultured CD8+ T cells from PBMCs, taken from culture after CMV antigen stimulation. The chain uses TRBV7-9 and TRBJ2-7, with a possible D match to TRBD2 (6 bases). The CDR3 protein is CTSSLGGYEQYF. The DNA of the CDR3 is TGTACCAGCAGCTTAGGAGGGTACGAGCAGTACTTC.